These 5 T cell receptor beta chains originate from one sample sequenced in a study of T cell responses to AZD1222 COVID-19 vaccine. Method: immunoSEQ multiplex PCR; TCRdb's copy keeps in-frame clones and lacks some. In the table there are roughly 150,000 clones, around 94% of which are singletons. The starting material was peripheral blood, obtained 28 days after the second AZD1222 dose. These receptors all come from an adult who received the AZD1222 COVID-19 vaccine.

CDR3: CASSQDLLAGNTGELFF. For the CDR3, the DNA is TGTGCCAGCAGCCAAGATCTCCTAGCGGGGAACACCGGGGAGCTGTTTTTT. The rearrangement links TRBV3-1 (or the pseudogene TRBV3-2) to TRBJ2-2, with 8 bases identical to TRBD2. The V gene's germline CDR1 is LGHDT and CDR2 YNNKEL (reference sequence). After removal of 0 bases from V and 1 base from J, the junction contained 4 bases not matched to a gene. The CDR3 spans 17 residues.

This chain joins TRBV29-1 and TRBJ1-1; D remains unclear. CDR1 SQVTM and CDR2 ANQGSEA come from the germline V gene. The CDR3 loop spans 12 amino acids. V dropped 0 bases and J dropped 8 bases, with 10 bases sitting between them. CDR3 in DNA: TGCAGCGTTGAAGATGTAACCAACGAAGCTTTCTTT. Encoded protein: CSVEDVTNEAFF.

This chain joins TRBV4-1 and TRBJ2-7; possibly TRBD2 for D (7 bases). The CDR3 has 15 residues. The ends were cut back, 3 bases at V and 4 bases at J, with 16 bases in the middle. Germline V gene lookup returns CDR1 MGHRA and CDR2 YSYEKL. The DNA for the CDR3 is TGCGCCAGCAGCCAGAAGGGGGGGGCAGGGTACGAGCAGTACTTC. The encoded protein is CASSQKGGAGYEQYF.

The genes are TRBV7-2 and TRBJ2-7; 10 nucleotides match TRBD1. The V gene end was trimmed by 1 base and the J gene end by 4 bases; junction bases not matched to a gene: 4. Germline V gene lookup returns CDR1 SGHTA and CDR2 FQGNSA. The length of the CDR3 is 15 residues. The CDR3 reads CASSLVTGGGYEQYF. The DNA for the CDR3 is TGTGCCAGCAGCTTAGTGACAGGGGGCGGGTACGAGCAGTACTTC.

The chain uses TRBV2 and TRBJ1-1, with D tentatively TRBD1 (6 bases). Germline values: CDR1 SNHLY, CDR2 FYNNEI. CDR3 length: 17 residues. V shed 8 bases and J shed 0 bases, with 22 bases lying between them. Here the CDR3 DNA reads TGTGCCAGCGGAAATAGGGGGGCGCGACGGATGAACACTGAAGCTTTCTTT. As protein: CASGNRGARRMNTEAFF.